This is a list of T cell receptor beta chains from one sample in a study of T cell responses to AZD1222 COVID-19 vaccine. Using immunoSEQ multiplex PCR, the repertoire was profiled, and TCRdb retains in-frame clones only, with some absent. This table holds 25,000 to 35,000 clones, approximately 88% found once. The sequenced sample was peripheral blood, obtained on day 0 of AZD1222 vaccination. These receptors came from an adult in good health. CDR3s include the opening cysteine and the closing phenylalanine or tryptophan. D genes are given only for firm matches. Expanded clones are given a class, and other clones once, few, many or no size at all.

v_call,j_call,clone_size,d_call,cdr3_aa,cdr3_nt
TRBV3-1/TRBV3-2,TRBJ1-1,-,-,CASSPSYREGTEAFF,TGTGCCAGCAGCCCCTCGTACCGTGAGGGCACTGAAGCTTTCTTT
TRBV5-8,TRBJ2-7,-,-,CASSLATTAWTSYEQYF,TGTGCCAGCAGCTTGGCCACCACCGCCTGGACGTCCTACGAGCAGTACTTC
TRBV10-2,TRBJ1-1,-,-,CASRKPQTGLSTEAFF,TGCGCCAGCAGGAAACCCCAGACAGGATTGAGCACTGAAGCTTTCTTT
TRBV29-1,TRBJ2-3,-,-,CSVEVTGAETDTQYF,TGCAGCGTTGAAGTGACGGGGGCAGAAACAGATACGCAGTATTTT
TRBV28,TRBJ1-1,-,-,CASNPTRGRMNTEAFF,TGTGCCAGCAATCCTACTAGGGGCAGGATGAACACTGAAGCTTTCTTT
TRBV12-2,TRBJ2-2,-,-,CASRLLVSKGGDTGELFF,TGTGCAAGTCGCTTATTAGTCTCAAAGGGAGGGGACACCGGGGAGCTGTTTTTT
TRBV10-3,TRBJ2-7,-,TRBD1,CASWTGSSYEQYF,TGTGCCAGTTGGACAGGGAGCTCCTACGAGCAGTACTTC
TRBV11-2,TRBJ1-3,-,-,CASSLGRGYTIYF,TGTGCCAGCAGCTTGGGGCGGGGATACACCATATATTTT
TRBV11-2,TRBJ2-1,once,-,CASSLDGVYNEQFF,TGTGCCAGCAGCTTAGACGGGGTATACAATGAGCAGTTCTTC
TRBV5-1,TRBJ2-1,-,-,CASSPRQGGSNEQFF,TGCGCCAGCAGCCCACGACAAGGCGGCAGCAATGAGCAGTTCTTC
TRBV19,TRBJ2-1,once,TRBD2,CASSILSSGTTYNEQFF,TGTGCCAGTAGTATCCTTTCTAGCGGGACTACCTACAATGAGCAGTTCTTC
TRBV30,TRBJ2-4,-,-,CAWGTSKNIQYF,TGTGCCTGGGGGACATCCAAAAACATTCAGTACTTC
TRBV11-2,TRBJ2-7,-,TRBD2,CASSFSASTSGPYEQYF,TGTGCCAGCAGCTTCTCCGCTTCCACTAGCGGTCCCTACGAGCAGTACTTC
TRBV5-1,TRBJ1-2,-,-,CASSLDSNYGYTF,TGCGCCAGCAGCTTGGACAGTAACTATGGCTACACCTTC
TRBV12-3/TRBV12-4,TRBJ1-2,once,-,CASSLFGGPGYTF,TGTGCCAGCAGTTTATTTGGGGGACCCGGCTACACCTTC
TRBV30,TRBJ1-5,-,TRBD1,CAWSRGQGGNQPQHF,TGTGCCTGGTCCCGGGGACAGGGGGGAAATCAGCCCCAGCATTTT
TRBV19,TRBJ1-1,-,-,CASRARQDAEAFF,TGTGCCAGTAGAGCCCGACAGGACGCTGAAGCTTTCTTT
TRBV29-1,TRBJ2-5,-,-,CSVTRIGETQYF,TGCAGCGTCACGCGGATAGGGGAGACCCAGTACTTC
TRBV7-9,TRBJ2-3,-,TRBD2,CASTHRAGGPITDTQYF,TGTGCCAGCACCCACCGGGCGGGAGGGCCAATCACAGATACGCAGTATTTT
TRBV5-4,TRBJ2-2,once,TRBD1,CASSSDRGWTGELFF,TGTGCCAGCAGCTCCGACAGGGGGTGGACCGGGGAGCTGTTTTTT
TRBV9,TRBJ2-5,-,-,CASSVRGSQETQYF,TGTGCCAGCAGTGTCCGTGGCTCCCAAGAGACCCAGTACTTC
TRBV4-1,TRBJ2-7,once,TRBD2,CASSQEGGLALSYEQYF,TGCGCCAGCAGCCAAGAGGGCGGACTAGCGCTATCCTACGAGCAGTACTTC
TRBV13,TRBJ2-7,-,-,CASSLGLSPYEQYF,TGTGCCAGCAGCTTAGGCCTATCACCCTACGAGCAGTACTTC
TRBV9,TRBJ2-7,-,-,CASSVGVGLSSYEQYF,TGTGCCAGCAGCGTAGGGGTCGGACTGAGCTCCTACGAGCAGTACTTC
TRBV7-2,TRBJ1-1,-,-,CASSLGARLNTEAFF,TGTGCCAGCAGCTTAGGTGCCAGGCTGAACACTGAAGCTTTCTTT
TRBV7-8,TRBJ2-5,-,-,CASSHFRGLPQETQYF,TGTGCCAGCAGCCATTTTCGAGGACTCCCCCAAGAGACCCAGTACTTC
TRBV2,TRBJ2-3,few,-,CASSETGFYDTQYF,TGTGCCAGCAGTGAAACAGGGTTCTACGATACGCAGTATTTT
TRBV10-3,TRBJ1-1,-,-,CAISDPAAQGFTEAFF,TGTGCCATCAGTGATCCGGCCGCCCAGGGGTTCACTGAAGCTTTCTTT
TRBV4-1,TRBJ2-3,once,-,CASSRSGTQGVDTQYF,TGCGCCAGCAGCAGATCCGGGACCCAAGGCGTCGATACGCAGTATTTT
TRBV6-1,TRBJ1-1,-,-,CASSEHRDTEAFF,TGTGCCAGCAGTGAACACAGGGACACTGAAGCTTTCTTT
TRBV7-2,TRBJ2-5,-,-,CASSLRGAAETQYF,TGTGCCAGCAGCCTAAGGGGGGCTGCAGAGACCCAGTACTTC
TRBV4-3,TRBJ2-1,-,TRBD2,CASSQVGTSGRGVNEQFF,TGCGCCAGCAGCCAAGTAGGGACTAGCGGACGAGGGGTTAATGAGCAGTTCTTC
TRBV7-2,TRBJ1-1,-,-,CASSLETGTEAFF,TGTGCCAGCAGCTTAGAAACGGGCACTGAAGCTTTCTTT
TRBV2,TRBJ1-1,-,-,CASHGREGQAFF,TGTGCCAGTCACGGGAGGGAGGGTCAGGCTTTCTTT
TRBV19,TRBJ2-1,-,-,CASSIGSMVYNEQFF,TGTGCCAGTAGTATAGGGTCGATGGTTTACAATGAGCAGTTCTTC
TRBV25-1,TRBJ1-3,-,-,CASTPTGSGNTIYF,TGTGCCAGCACCCCTACCGGTTCTGGAAACACCATATATTTT
TRBV19,TRBJ1-5,-,-,CASSSRKGDQPQHF,TGTGCCAGTAGTTCTCGGAAGGGGGATCAGCCCCAGCATTTT
TRBV5-1,TRBJ2-3,-,TRBD2,CASSIGLAGGPSTQYF,TGCGCCAGCAGCATCGGACTAGCGGGAGGGCCGAGTACGCAGTATTTT
TRBV10-3,TRBJ2-2,-,-,CAISEDGGELFF,TGTGCCATCAGTGAAGATGGCGGGGAGCTGTTTTTT
TRBV5-4,TRBJ1-6,-,TRBD1,CASSLVRQGDNSPLHF,TGTGCCAGCAGCTTGGTTAGACAGGGGGACAATTCACCCCTCCACTTT
TRBV21-1,TRBJ2-7,-,-,CASSNRDISYYEQYF,TGTGCCAGCAGCAATCGGGACATAAGTTACTACGAGCAGTACTTC
TRBV5-1,TRBJ1-1,once,-,CASSLAGYTEAFF,TGCGCCAGCAGCTTGGCAGGATACACTGAAGCTTTCTTT
TRBV10-3,TRBJ2-5,-,-,CATRLDIPQETQYF,TGTGCCACAAGACTAGACATTCCCCAAGAGACCCAGTACTTC
TRBV19,TRBJ2-1,few,-,CASSILQGLGQFF,TGTGCCAGTAGTATCTTGCAGGGGCTCGGGCAGTTCTTC
TRBV6-2/TRBV6-3,TRBJ2-7,once,-,CASSYSIGISEFRAPHEQYF,TGTGCCAGCAGTTACTCGATTGGTATTTCGGAGTTTAGGGCCCCTCACGAGCAGTACTTC